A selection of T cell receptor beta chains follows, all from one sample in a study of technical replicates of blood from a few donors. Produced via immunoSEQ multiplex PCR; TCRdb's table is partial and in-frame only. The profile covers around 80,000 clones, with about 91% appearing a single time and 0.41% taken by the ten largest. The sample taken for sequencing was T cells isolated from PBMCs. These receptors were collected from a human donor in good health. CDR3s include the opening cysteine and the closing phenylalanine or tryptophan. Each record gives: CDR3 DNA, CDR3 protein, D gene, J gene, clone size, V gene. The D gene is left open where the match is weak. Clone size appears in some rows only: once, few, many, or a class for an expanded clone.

cdr3_nt: TGTGCCAGCAGCGATGAGGGGGCCCAGAATGAGCAGTTCTTC
cdr3_aa: CASSDEGAQNEQFF
d_call: TRBD1
j_call: TRBJ2-1
clone_size: NA
v_call: TRBV16

cdr3_nt: TGTGCCAGCAGCTTGACTAGCGGGAGGTCCTACGAGCAGTACTTC
cdr3_aa: CASSLTSGRSYEQYF
d_call: TRBD2
j_call: TRBJ2-7
clone_size: NA
v_call: TRBV7-9

cdr3_nt: TGTGCCATCAGTGAGGCGTCGTATGAGCAGTTCTTC
cdr3_aa: CAISEASYEQFF
d_call: NA
j_call: TRBJ2-1
clone_size: NA
v_call: TRBV10-3

cdr3_nt: TGTGCCAGTAGTATGTGGACAGATAGCAATCAGCCCCAGCATTTT
cdr3_aa: CASSMWTDSNQPQHF
d_call: NA
j_call: TRBJ1-5
clone_size: NA
v_call: TRBV19

cdr3_nt: TGCGCCAGCAGCCCCCAGGGTGACAGGGAACTCTACAATGAGCAGTTCTTC
cdr3_aa: CASSPQGDRELYNEQFF
d_call: TRBD1
j_call: TRBJ2-1
clone_size: NA
v_call: TRBV4-3

cdr3_nt: TGCAGCGTTAGACAGGGAGATGGTGGCTACACCTTC
cdr3_aa: CSVRQGDGGYTF
d_call: TRBD1
j_call: TRBJ1-2
clone_size: NA
v_call: TRBV29-1

cdr3_nt: TGCGCCAGCAGCTTGCGGGGGAATCAGCCCCAGCATTTT
cdr3_aa: CASSLRGNQPQHF
d_call: NA
j_call: TRBJ1-5
clone_size: NA
v_call: TRBV5-1

cdr3_nt: TGTGCCAGCAGCCTAGGACTAGCGGAATACAATGAGCAGTTCTTC
cdr3_aa: CASSLGLAEYNEQFF
d_call: TRBD2
j_call: TRBJ2-1
clone_size: NA
v_call: TRBV27

cdr3_nt: TGCGCCAGCAGCCACGATAGCGGCGCCGGGGAGCTGTTTTTT
cdr3_aa: CASSHDSGAGELFF
d_call: NA
j_call: TRBJ2-2
clone_size: few
v_call: TRBV4-1

cdr3_nt: TGTGCCAGTAGTACCCCGACTAGCAGTGGCACAGATACGCAGTATTTT
cdr3_aa: CASSTPTSSGTDTQYF
d_call: TRBD2
j_call: TRBJ2-3
clone_size: NA
v_call: TRBV19

cdr3_nt: TGCGCCAGCAGCTTTGGGACAGTATACGAGCAGTACTTC
cdr3_aa: CASSFGTVYEQYF
d_call: TRBD1
j_call: TRBJ2-7
clone_size: NA
v_call: TRBV5-1

cdr3_nt: TGTGCCAGTAGTGGTTCAGGGGCAGAGACCCAGTACTTC
cdr3_aa: CASSGSGAETQYF
d_call: NA
j_call: TRBJ2-5
clone_size: NA
v_call: TRBV19